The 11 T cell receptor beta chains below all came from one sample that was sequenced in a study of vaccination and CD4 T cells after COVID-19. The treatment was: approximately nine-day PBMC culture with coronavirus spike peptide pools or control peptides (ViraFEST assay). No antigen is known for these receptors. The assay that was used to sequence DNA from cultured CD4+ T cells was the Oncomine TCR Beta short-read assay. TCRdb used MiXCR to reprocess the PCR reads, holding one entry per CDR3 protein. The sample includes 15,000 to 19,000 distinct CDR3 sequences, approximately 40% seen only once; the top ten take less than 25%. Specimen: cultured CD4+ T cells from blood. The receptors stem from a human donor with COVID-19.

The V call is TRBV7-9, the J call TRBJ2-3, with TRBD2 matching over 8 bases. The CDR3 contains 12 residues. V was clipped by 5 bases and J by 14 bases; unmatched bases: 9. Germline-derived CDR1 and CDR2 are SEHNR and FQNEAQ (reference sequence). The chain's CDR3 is CASSPQTAGGYF. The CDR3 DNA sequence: TGTGCCAGCAGCCCGCAGACTGCGGGGGGGTATTTT.

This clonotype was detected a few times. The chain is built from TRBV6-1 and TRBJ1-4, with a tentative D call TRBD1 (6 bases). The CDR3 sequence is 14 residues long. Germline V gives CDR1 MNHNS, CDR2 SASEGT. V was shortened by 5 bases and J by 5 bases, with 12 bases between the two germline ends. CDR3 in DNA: TGTGCCAGCAGTACAGACAGGATGAATGAAAAACTGTTTTTT. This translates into CASSTDRMNEKLFF.

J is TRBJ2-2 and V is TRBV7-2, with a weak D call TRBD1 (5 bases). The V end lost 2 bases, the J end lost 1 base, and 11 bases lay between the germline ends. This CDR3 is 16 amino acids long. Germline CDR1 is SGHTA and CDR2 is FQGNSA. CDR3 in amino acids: CASSLFRRENTGELFF. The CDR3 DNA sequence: TGTGCCAGCAGCTTATTCCGCAGGGAGAACACCGGGGAGCTGTTTTTT.

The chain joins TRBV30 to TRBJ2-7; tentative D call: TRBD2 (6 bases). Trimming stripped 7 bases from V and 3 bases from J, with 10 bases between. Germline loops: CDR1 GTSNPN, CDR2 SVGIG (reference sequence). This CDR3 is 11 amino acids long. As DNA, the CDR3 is TGTGCCTCGTGGGGGGACTACGAGCAGTACTTC. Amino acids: CASWGDYEQYF.

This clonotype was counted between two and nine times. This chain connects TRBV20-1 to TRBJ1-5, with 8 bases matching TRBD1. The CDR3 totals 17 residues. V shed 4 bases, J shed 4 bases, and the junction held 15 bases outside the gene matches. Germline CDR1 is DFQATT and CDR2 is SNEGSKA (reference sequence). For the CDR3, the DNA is TGCAGTGCTAACGGTATCAGGGGGCGAGCCAGTAATCAGCCCCAGCATTTT. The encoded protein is CSANGIRGRASNQPQHF.

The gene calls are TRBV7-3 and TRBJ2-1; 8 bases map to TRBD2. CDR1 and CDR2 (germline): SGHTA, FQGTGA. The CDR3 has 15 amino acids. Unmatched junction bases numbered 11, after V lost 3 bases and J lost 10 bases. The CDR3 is CASSLVRGGRAEQFF. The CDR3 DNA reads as TGTGCCAGCAGCTTGGTACGGGGGGGCAGAGCAGAGCAGTTCTTC.

CDR3 sequence (DNA): TGTGCCAGCACCATGAGGGGCGGGGCAGGGAATTCACCCCTCCACTTT. Protein: CASTMRGGAGNSPLHF. This rearrangement joins TRBV27 to TRBJ1-6; D is possibly TRBD1 (5 bases). V lost 7 bases and J lost 7, with 20 bases in between. Germline V CDR1 and CDR2: MNHEY, SMNVEV (reference sequence). This CDR3 has 16 residues.

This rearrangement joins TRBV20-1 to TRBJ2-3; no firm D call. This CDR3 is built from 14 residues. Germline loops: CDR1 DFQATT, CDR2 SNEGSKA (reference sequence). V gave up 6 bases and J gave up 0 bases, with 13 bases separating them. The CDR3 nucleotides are TGCAGTGCCAAACTCTGGACGAGCACAGATACGCAGTATTTT. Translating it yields CSAKLWTSTDTQYF.

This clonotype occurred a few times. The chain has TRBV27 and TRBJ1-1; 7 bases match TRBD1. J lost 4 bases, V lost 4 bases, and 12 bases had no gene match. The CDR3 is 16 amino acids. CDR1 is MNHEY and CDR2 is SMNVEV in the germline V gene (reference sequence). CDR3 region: CASSSLRQGSITEAFF. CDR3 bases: TGTGCCAGCAGTTCACTACGACAGGGATCGATCACTGAAGCTTTCTTT.

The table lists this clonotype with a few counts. In DNA form, the CDR3 reads TGTGCCAGCAGTTCTAGGACTAGCGGGGAGGATACGCAGTATTTT. Its protein is CASSSRTSGEDTQYF. The rearrangement joins TRBV12-3 or TRBV12-4 to TRBJ2-3; 12 bases agree with TRBD2. There are 15 residues in the CDR3. Trimming removed 4 bases from V and 6 bases from J; junction bases left unmatched: 5.

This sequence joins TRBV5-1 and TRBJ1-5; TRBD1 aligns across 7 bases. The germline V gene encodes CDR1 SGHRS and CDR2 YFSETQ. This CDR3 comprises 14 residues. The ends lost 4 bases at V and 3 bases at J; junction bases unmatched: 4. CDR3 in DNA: TGCGCCAGCAGCCCGACAGGGCCCAATCAGCCCCAGCATTTT. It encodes CASSPTGPNQPQHF.